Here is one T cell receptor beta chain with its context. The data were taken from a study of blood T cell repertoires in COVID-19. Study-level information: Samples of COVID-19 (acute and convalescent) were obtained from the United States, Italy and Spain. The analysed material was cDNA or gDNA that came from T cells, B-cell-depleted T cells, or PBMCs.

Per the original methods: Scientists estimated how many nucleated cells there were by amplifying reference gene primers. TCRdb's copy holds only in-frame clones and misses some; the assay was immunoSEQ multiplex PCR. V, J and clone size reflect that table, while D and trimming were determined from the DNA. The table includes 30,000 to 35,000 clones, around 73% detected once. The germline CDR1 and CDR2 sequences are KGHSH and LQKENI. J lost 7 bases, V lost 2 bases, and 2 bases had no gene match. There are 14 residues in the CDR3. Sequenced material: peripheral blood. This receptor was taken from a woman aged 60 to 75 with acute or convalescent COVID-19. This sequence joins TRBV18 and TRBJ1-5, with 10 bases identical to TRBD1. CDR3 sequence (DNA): TGTGCCAGCTCACCAGGACAGGGGGGGCAGCCCCAGCATTTT. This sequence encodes CASSPGQGGQPQHF.